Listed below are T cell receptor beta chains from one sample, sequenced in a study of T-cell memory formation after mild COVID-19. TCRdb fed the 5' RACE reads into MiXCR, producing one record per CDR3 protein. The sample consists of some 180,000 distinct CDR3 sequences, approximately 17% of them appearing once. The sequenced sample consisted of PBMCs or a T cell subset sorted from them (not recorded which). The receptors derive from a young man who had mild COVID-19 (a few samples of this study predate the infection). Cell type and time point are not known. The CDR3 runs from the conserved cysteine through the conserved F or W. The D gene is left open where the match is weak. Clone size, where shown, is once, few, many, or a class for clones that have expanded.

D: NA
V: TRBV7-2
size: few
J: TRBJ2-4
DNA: TGTGCCAGCAGCTTAGCAGGCCCTCGGGACATTCAGTACTTC
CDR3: CASSLAGPRDIQYF

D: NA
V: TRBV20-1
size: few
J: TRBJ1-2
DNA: TGCAGTGCTAGTGGTCAGAGAGGGGACTATGGCTACACCTTC
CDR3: CSASGQRGDYGYTF

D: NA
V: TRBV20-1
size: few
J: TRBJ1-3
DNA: TGCAGTGCTCGGGGCCAGCCTGGAAACACCATATATTTT
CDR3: CSARGQPGNTIYF

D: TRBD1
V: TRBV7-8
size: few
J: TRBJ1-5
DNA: TGTGCCAGCTTTCCGGGCAGGGGGTCGCAGCCCCAGCATTTT
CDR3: CASFPGRGSQPQHF

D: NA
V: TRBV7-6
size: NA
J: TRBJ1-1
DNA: TGTGCCAGCAGCTCGGGATACAGGGTGGAAGCTTTCTTT
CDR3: CASSSGYRVEAFF

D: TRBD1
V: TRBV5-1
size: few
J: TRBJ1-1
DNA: TGCGCCAGCAGCTCCGGACAGGGGGCAGGGACTGAAGCTTTCTTT
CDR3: CASSSGQGAGTEAFF

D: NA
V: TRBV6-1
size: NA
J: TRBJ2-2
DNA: TGTGCCACGCGCCCCAGTCGTTCCGAAGGTACCGCAGGGGAGCTGTTTTTT
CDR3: CATRPSRSEGTAGELFF

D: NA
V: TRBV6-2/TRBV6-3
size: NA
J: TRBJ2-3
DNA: TGTGCCAGCCGGCCAAGGTCAGATACGCAGTATTTT
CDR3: CASRPRSDTQYF

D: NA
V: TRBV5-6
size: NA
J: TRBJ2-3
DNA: TGTGCCAGCAGATGGACATGGACAGATACTAGCACAGATACGCAGTATTTT
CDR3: CASRWTWTDTSTDTQYF

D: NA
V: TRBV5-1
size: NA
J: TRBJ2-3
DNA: TGCGCCAGCAGCTCGGGGGGACAGCTCACAGATACGCAGTATTTT
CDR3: CASSSGGQLTDTQYF

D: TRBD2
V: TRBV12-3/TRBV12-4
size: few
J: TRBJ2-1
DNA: TGTGCCAGCACTCTTGGCAGCGGGGTGTACAATGAGCAGTTCTTC
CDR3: CASTLGSGVYNEQFF

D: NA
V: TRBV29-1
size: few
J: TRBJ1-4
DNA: TGCAGCGTTGAACTTGGGGTGAGGGAAAAACTGTTTTTT
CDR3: CSVELGVREKLFF

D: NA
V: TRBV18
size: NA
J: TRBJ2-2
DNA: TGTGCCAGCTCACCAAGGCACTTAAGTAACACCGGGGAGCTGTTTTTT
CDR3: CASSPRHLSNTGELFF

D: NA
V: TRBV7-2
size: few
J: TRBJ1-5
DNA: TGTGCCAGCAGCTTAGTCACGACCCAGACCAATCAGCCCCAGCATTTT
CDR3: CASSLVTTQTNQPQHF

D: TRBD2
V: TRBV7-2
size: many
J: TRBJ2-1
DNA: TGTGCCAGCAGCTTAGCGTTAGCGGGGCACAATGAGCAGTTCTTC
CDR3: CASSLALAGHNEQFF

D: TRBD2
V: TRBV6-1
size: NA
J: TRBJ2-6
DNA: TGTGCCAGCAGTGAAGTGGGGGGGACTGGGGCCAACGTCCTGACTTTC
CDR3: CASSEVGGTGANVLTF

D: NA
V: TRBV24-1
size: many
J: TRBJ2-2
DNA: TGTGCCACCCAAGGTTGGGGCGACGGGGAGCTGTTTTTT
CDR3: CATQGWGDGELFF

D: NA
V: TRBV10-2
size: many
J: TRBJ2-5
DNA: TGCGCCAGCTCGGTTTCAGGCCGGGAGACCCAGTACTTC
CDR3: CASSVSGRETQYF

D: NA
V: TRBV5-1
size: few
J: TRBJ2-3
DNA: TGCGCCAGCAAGACAGGACAGCTTACGGATACGCAGTATTTT
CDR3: CASKTGQLTDTQYF

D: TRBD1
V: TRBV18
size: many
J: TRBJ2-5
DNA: TGTGCCAGCAGCCCAGGACAGGGGGAGACCCAGTACTTC
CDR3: CASSPGQGETQYF

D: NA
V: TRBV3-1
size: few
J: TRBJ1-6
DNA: TGTGCCAGCAGCCAAGTCGTAAGTTCACCCCTCCACTTT
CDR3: CASSQVVSSPLHF

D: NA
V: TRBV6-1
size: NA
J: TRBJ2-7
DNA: TGTGCCAGCAGTGAAGAATGGGGAGTAGCGGTGGCCTACGAGCAGTACTTC
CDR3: CASSEEWGVAVAYEQYF

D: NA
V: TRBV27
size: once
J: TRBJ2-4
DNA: TGTGCCAGCAGTCCGACGAGGCAGCTTCAGTACTTC
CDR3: CASSPTRQLQYF

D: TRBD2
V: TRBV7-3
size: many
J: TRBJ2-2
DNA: TGTGCCAGCAGCCCCCTACCCCCTAGCGGGGGCCGAGGAGGGACCGCCGGGGAGCTGTTTTTT
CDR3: CASSPLPPSGGRGGTAGELFF

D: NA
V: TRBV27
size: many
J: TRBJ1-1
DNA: TGTGCCAGCAGTTGGGACCCCGGCAGAAAGGCTTTCTTT
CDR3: CASSWDPGRKAFF

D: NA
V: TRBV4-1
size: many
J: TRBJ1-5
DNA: TGCGCCAGCAGCCAAGATCACACACAGCCCCAGCATTTT
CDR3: CASSQDHTQPQHF

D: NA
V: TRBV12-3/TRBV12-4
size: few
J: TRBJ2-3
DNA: TGTGCCAGCACCCATTTCGGCGGGAGCACAGATACGCAGTATTTT
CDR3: CASTHFGGSTDTQYF

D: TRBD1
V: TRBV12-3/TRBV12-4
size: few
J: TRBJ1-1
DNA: TGTGCCAGCAGTTCTGTGGACAGGGCTGAAGCTTTCTTT
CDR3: CASSSVDRAEAFF

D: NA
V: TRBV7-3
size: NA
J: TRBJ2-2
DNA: TGTGCCAGCAGCTCGGGGTCCTCGACGAACACCGGGGAGCTGTTTTTT
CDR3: CASSSGSSTNTGELFF

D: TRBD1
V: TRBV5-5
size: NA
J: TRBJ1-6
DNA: TGTGCCAGCAGCGAGCCGGGACAGGCCGCCTATAATTCACCCCTCCACTTT
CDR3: CASSEPGQAAYNSPLHF

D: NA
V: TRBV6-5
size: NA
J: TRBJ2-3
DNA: TGTGCCAGCAGTCCCCCGGGGGTCCGCACAGATACGCAGTATTTT
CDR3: CASSPPGVRTDTQYF

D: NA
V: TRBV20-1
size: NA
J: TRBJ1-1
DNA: TGCAGTGCCGACGGACACGCGAACACTGAAGCTTTCTTT
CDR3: CSADGHANTEAFF

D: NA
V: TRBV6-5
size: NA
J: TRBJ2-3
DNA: TGTGCCAGCAGTTTTCGCCGACCAAGCACAGATACGCAGTATTTT
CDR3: CASSFRRPSTDTQYF

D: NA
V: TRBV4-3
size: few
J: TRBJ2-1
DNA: TGCGCCAGCAGCCAAGGGCCCTCCGCGGGTTCCTACAATGAGCAGTTCTTC
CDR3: CASSQGPSAGSYNEQFF

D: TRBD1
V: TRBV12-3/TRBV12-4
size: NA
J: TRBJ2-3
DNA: TGTGCCAGCAGGGGGACAGGGGCAGATACGCAGTATTTT
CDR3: CASRGTGADTQYF

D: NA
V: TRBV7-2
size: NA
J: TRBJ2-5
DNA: TGTGCCAGCAGCTTAGGACCCATCGAGACCCAGTACTTC
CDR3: CASSLGPIETQYF

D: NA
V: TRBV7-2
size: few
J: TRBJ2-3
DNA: TGTGCCAGCAGCTCGACCACAGATACGCAGTATTTT
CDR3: CASSSTTDTQYF

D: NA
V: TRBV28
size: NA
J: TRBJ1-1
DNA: TGTGCCAGCAGTTTATCGTCGGGGGGAGCTTTCTTT
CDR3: CASSLSSGGAFF

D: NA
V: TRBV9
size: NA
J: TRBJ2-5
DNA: TGTGCCAGCAGCCCCCCCTGGGCACAAGAGACCCAGTACTTC
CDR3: CASSPPWAQETQYF

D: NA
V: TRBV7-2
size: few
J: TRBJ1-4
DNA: TGTGCCAGCAGCTTAGTCGGAGCGGCTAATGAAAAACTGTTTTTT
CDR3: CASSLVGAANEKLFF

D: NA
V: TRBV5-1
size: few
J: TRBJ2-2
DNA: TGCGCCAGCCTGCGAGGGGATGGCGGGGAGCTGTTTTTT
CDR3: CASLRGDGGELFF

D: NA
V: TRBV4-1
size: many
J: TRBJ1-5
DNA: TGCGCCAGCAGCCAAGATCTCGACGGGGATTACGGCAATCAGCCCCAGCATTTT
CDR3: CASSQDLDGDYGNQPQHF

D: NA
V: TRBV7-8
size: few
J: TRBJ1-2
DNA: TGTGCCAGCAGCTCCCGGGATATTAACTATGGCTACACCTTC
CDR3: CASSSRDINYGYTF

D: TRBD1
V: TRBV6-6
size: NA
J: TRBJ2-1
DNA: TGTGCCAGCAACAAACAGGGGCCCCGAAATGAGCAGTTCTTC
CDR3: CASNKQGPRNEQFF

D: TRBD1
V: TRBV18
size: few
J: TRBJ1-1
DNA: TGTGCCAGCTCCCCACAGGGGGAGGCTGAAGCTTTCTTT
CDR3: CASSPQGEAEAFF

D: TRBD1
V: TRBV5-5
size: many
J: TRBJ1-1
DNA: TGTGCCAGCAGCTTAACAGGGGGCGGGTACACTGAAGCTTTCTTT
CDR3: CASSLTGGGYTEAFF

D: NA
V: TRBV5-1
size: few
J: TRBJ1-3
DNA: TGCGCCAGCAGTCATGACGGCGGCTCTGGAAACACCATATATTTT
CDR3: CASSHDGGSGNTIYF

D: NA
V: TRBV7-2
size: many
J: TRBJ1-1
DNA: TGTGCCAGCAGCTTAGGGCCGGGCATAGACACTGAAGCTTTCTTT
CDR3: CASSLGPGIDTEAFF

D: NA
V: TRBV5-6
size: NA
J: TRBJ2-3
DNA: TGTGCCAGCAGCTTGGCCGTAGGGGATACGCAGTATTTT
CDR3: CASSLAVGDTQYF

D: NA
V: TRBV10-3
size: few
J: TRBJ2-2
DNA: TGTGCCATCACGGAGGGGGCGGGACACGGCACCGGGGAGCTGTTTTTT
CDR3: CAITEGAGHGTGELFF

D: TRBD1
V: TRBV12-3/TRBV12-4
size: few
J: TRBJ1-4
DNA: TGTGCCAGCAGAGTCGCATGGGACAGCCATGAAAAACTGTTTTTT
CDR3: CASRVAWDSHEKLFF

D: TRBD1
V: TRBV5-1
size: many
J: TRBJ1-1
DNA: TGCGCCAGCAGCTCCGGGACAGGGCAGGCGACTGAAGCTTTCTTT
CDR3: CASSSGTGQATEAFF

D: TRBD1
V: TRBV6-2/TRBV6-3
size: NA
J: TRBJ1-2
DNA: TGTGCCAGCAGTTCAATACGACAGGGTCGGGGCTACACCTTC
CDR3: CASSSIRQGRGYTF